This TCR beta chain is from a study of blood T cell repertoires in COVID-19. Study details: The study drew acute and convalescent COVID-19 samples from the United States, Italy and Spain. PBMCs, B-cell-depleted T cells, or T cells were the source of the cDNA or gDNA that made up the material.

Authors' processing steps: Researchers report that nucleated cell counts were estimated from reference gene primer amplification. The table came from immunoSEQ multiplex PCR; TCRdb's copy has only in-frame clones and leaves some out. V and J calls and clone size follow that table, whereas D and trimming were derived from the DNA. The sample includes fewer than 150,000 clones, around 85% of them seen just once. Germline lookup yields CDR1 LGHNA and CDR2 YSLEER. V was cut by 1 base and J by 8 bases, with 12 bases left in between. This CDR3 has 14 residues. This receptor was taken from a human donor in a cohort sampled during active COVID-19. The J gene is TRBJ2-1, the V gene TRBV4-3; no firm D call. Sequences were obtained from peripheral blood. CDR3 coding DNA: TGCGCCAGCAGCCAAGTTTCAGGTCCAGATGAGCAGTTCTTC. Translation gives CASSQVSGPDEQFF.